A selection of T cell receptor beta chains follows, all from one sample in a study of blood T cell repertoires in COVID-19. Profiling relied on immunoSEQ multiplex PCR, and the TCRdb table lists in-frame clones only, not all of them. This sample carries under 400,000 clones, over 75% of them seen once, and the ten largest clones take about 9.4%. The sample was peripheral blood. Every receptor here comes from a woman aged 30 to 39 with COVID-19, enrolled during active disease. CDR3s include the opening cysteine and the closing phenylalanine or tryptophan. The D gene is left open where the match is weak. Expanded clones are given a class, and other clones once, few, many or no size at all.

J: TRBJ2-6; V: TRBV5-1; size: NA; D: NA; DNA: TGCGCCAGCCAAGGGGATGGGGCCAACGTCCTGACTTTC; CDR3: CASQGDGANVLTF
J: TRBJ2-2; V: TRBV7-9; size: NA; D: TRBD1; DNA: TGTGCCAGCAGCTTAGGACAGGGGGGGAACACCGGGGAGCTGTTTTTT; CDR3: CASSLGQGGNTGELFF
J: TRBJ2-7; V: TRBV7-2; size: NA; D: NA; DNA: TGTGCCAGCAGCCCAGGATACGAGCAGTACTTC; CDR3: CASSPGYEQYF
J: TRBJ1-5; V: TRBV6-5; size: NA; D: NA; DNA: TGTGCCACCAAAAAAACAGGCCTTAGCAATCAGCCCCAGCATTTT; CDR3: CATKKTGLSNQPQHF
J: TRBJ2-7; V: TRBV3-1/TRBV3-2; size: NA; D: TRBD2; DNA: TGTGCCAGCAGCCCCAACCCCTTAGGGACTAGCGGGAGGTCATCCTACGAGCAGTACTTC; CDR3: CASSPNPLGTSGRSSYEQYF
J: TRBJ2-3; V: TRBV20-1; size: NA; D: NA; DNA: TGCAGTGCTAGTCTCGGTACGCAGTATTTT; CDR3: CSASLGTQYF
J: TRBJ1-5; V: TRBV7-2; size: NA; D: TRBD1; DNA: TGTGCCAGCAGCTTAGGGCCGGGACAGGGAGGGGGTAGCAATCAGCCCCAGCATTTT; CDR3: CASSLGPGQGGGSNQPQHF
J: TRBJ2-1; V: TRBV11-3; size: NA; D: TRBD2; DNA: TGTGCCAGCAGCTTAGGACTAGCGTCCTACAATGAGCAGTTCTTC; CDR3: CASSLGLASYNEQFF
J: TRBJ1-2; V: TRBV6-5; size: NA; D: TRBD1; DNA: TGTGCCAGCAGTTACCAACAGGGGGCCGGCTATGGCTACACCTTC; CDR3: CASSYQQGAGYGYTF
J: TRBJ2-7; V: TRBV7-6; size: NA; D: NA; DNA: TGTGCCAGCAGCTTAGCGGGGAGACCAAAGAGGCACGAGCAGTACTTC; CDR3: CASSLAGRPKRHEQYF
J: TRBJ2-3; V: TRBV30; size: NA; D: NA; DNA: TGTGCCTGGGAACCCTTAGCTTTAGGCACAGATACGCAGTATTTT; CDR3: CAWEPLALGTDTQYF
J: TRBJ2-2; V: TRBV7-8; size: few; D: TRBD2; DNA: TGTGCCAGCAGCTTAGAGTGGGTGGCTAGCGGGTTAACCGGGGAGCTGTTTTTT; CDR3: CASSLEWVASGLTGELFF
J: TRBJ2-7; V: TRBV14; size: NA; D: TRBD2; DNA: TGTGCCAGCAGCCATTCCACCGGGACTAGGATCGACGAGCAGTACTTC; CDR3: CASSHSTGTRIDEQYF
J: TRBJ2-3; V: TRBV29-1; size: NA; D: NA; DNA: TGCAGCGTTGAAGGCCCCACCCGCGGGACCACAGATACGCAGTATTTT; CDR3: CSVEGPTRGTTDTQYF
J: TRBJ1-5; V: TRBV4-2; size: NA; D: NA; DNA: TGTGCCAGCAGCCAAGATGTGGACAGACCCGATCAGCCCCAGCATTTT; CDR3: CASSQDVDRPDQPQHF
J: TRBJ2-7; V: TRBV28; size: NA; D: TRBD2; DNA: TGTGCCAGCAGTTCCCCAACTAGCGGGAGCTACGAGCAGTACTTC; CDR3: CASSSPTSGSYEQYF
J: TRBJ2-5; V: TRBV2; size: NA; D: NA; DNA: TGTGCCAGCACGCGACTAAGGCAAGAGACCCAGTACTTC; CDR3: CASTRLRQETQYF
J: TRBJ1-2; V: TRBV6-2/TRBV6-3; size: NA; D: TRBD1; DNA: TGTGCCAGCAGTTCGATAACCGGGACAGGGAACTATGGCTACACCTTC; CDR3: CASSSITGTGNYGYTF
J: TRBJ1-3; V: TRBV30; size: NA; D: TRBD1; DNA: TGTGCCTGGGGGACAGGGGGCTCTGGAAACACCATATATTTT; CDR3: CAWGTGGSGNTIYF
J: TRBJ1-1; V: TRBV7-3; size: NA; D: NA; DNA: TGTGCCAGCACCAATCCAGGACTCCGTCCTGAAGCTTTCTTT; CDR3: CASTNPGLRPEAFF
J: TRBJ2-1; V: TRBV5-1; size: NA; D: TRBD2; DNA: TGCGCCAGCAGTACCGGGACTAGCGGGAGGGATGAGCAGTTCTTC; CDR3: CASSTGTSGRDEQFF
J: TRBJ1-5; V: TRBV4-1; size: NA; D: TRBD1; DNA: TGCGCCAGCAGCCGAGGACAGGGGAATCAGCCCCAGCATTTT; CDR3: CASSRGQGNQPQHF
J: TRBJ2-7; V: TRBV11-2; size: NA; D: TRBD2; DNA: TGTGCCAGCAGCTTAGAACCTAGCGGCATCTACGAGCAGTACTTC; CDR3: CASSLEPSGIYEQYF
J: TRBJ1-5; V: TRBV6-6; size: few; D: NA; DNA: TGTGCCAGCAGAGGACAGTATCAGCCCCAGCATTTT; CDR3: CASRGQYQPQHF
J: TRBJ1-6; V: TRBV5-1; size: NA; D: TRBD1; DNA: TGCGCCAGTCGACAGGGGATGAATTCACCCCTCCACTTT; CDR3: CASRQGMNSPLHF
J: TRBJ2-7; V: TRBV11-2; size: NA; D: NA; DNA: TGTGCCAGCAGCTATAGAGGGGGGGGCAGCGTATACGAGCAGTACTTC; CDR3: CASSYRGGGSVYEQYF
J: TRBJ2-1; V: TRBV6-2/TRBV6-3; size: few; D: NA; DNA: TGTGCCAGCAGTTGGGGCCGGACGTCGGATGAGCAGTTCTTC; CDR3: CASSWGRTSDEQFF
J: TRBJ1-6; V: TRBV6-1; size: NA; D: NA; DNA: TGTGCCAGCAGTGAAGGGCAGGGCGGTTCACCCCTCCACTTT; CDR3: CASSEGQGGSPLHF
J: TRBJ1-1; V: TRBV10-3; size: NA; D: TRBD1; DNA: TGTGCCATCAGCCCCCGGGACAGTGAAGCTTTCTTT; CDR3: CAISPRDSEAFF
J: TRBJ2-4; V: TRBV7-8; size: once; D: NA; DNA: TGTGCCAGCAGCTTAACCCGGAGTAACATTCAGTACTTC; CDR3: CASSLTRSNIQYF
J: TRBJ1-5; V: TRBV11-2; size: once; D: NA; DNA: TGTGCCAGCAGCCAACGGGCGGGGGGAGCCCAGCATTTT; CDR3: CASSQRAGGAQHF
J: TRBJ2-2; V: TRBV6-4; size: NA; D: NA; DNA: TGTGCCAGCAGTGACGGGGGCGGGAGCGGCACCGGGGAGCTGTTTTTT; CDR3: CASSDGGGSGTGELFF
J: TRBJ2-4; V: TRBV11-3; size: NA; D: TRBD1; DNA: TGTGCCAGCAGCTTAGACGACCTTCCTTCAAGACAGGGGGTAATATACATTCAGTACTTC; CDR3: CASSLDDLPSRQGVIYIQYF
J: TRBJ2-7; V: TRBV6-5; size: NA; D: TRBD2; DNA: TGTGCCAGCAGTTACCAACTAGCGGGAATCTACGAGCAGTACTTC; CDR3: CASSYQLAGIYEQYF
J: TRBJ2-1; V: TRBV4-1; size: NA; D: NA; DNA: TGCGCCAGCAGCCTAAGCCTACACAATGAGCAGTTCTTC; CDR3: CASSLSLHNEQFF
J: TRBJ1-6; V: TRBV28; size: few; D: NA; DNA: TGTGCCAGCGTAGCGGGCTCCTATAATTCACCCCTCCACTTT; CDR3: CASVAGSYNSPLHF
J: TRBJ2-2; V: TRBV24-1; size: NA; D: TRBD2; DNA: TGTGCCACCAGTGACCGGGGACTAGCGGATACCGGGGAGCTGTTTTTT; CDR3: CATSDRGLADTGELFF
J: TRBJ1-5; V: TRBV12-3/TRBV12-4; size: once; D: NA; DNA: TGTGCCAGCAGTTTCACAGGGCATCAGCCCCAGCATTTT; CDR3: CASSFTGHQPQHF
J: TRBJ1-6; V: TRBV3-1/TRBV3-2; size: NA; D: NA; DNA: TGTGCCAGCATGAATCGGGGGGTCTATAATTCACCCCTCCACTTT; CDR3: CASMNRGVYNSPLHF
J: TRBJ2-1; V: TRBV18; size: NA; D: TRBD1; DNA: TGTGCCAGCTCACCAATCATAACAGGGGGCGCATACAATGAGCAGTTCTTC; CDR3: CASSPIITGGAYNEQFF
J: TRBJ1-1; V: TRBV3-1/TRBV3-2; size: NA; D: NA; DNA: TGTGCCAGCAGCCAACCCAGGGTCGGATGGATGAACACTGAAGCTTTCTTT; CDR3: CASSQPRVGWMNTEAFF
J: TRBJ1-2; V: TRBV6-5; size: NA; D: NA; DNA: TGTGCCAGCAGTTACACAGGGAAGACTAACTATGGCTACACCTTC; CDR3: CASSYTGKTNYGYTF
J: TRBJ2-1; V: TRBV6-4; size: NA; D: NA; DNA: TGTGCCAGCAGTGACTCGCGCGGCGGGGCCTACAATGAGCAGTTCTTC; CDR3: CASSDSRGGAYNEQFF
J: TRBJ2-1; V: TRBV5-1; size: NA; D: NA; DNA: TGCGCCAGCAGCCGACTAGAGTCCTACAATGAGCAGTTCTTC; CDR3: CASSRLESYNEQFF
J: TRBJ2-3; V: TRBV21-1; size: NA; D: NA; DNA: TGTGCCAGCAGCAAATCCGCCACAGCCGCCTGCACAGATACGCAGTATTTT; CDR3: CASSKSATAACTDTQYF
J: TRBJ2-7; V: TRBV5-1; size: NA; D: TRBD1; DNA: TGCGCCAGCAGCTTAGGGGGTGGACAGGTCTCCTACGAGCAGTACTTC; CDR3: CASSLGGGQVSYEQYF
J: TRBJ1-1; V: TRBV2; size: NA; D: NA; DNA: TGTGCCAGCAGTGAAGAACGGGGGAACACTGAAGCTTTCTTT; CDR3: CASSEERGNTEAFF
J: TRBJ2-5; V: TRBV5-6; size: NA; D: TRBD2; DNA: TGTGCCAGCAGCCCACCAAGGCTAGCGGGAGTGGGGCAAGAGACCCAGTACTTC; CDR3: CASSPPRLAGVGQETQYF
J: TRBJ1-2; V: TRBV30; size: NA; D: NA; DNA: TGTGCCTGGAGTGTATACGGTGGCTACACCTTC; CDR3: CAWSVYGGYTF